This T cell receptor beta chain was profiled in a study of blood T cells in healthy people across ages. The study's findings and limits: Estimated diversity, derived from one million T cells, was regarded as an underestimate.

This clonotype was picked up many times. What it recognizes is unknown. Trimming removed 0 bases at V and 6 bases at J, with 16 bases between. The length of the CDR3 is 16 residues. Per germline, CDR1 SGHRS and CDR2 YFSETQ. Sample-barcoded 5' priming and a J-beta primer mix drove a second PCR of 7 to 11 cycles. Each CDR3 protein is one row after TCRdb ran MiXCR on the 5' RACE reads. The sample has roughly 680,000 distinct CDR3 sequences, 52% seen once. Donor samples were obtained from healthy Caucasian individuals from Russia, aged 6 to 90. The source of this sequence is a woman of 80 years or more in good health. What was sequenced was blood. The chain combines TRBV5-1 with TRBJ2-1; D not resolved. CDR3: CASSLAVLDRVNEQFF. The CDR3 DNA reads TGCGCCAGCAGCTTGGCCGTCCTAGATAGGGTCAATGAGCAGTTCTTC.